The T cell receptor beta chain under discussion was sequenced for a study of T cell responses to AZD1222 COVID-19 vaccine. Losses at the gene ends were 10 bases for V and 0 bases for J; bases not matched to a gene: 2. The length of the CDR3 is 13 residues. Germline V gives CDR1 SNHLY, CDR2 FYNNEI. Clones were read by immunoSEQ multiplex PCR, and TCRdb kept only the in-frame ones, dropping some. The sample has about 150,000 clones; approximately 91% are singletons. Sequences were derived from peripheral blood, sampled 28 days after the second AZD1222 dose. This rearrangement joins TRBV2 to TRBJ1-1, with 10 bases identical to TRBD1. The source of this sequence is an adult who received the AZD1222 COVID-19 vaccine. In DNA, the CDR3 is TGTGCCACGGGACAGGGGTTGAACACTGAAGCTTTCTTT. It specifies CATGQGLNTEAFF.